The 5 T cell receptor beta chains below come from one sample, sequenced in a study of blood T cell repertoires in COVID-19. Generated by immunoSEQ multiplex PCR, the TCRdb table keeps only in-frame clones and is missing some. The data contain 200,000 to 250,000 clones, 82% of them singletons. The sequencing sample was made of peripheral blood. These receptors were collected from a woman older than 75 with acute or convalescent COVID-19.

This sequence joins TRBV5-1 and TRBJ2-3; D unclear. Germline CDR1 is SGHRS and CDR2 is YFSETQ. Deletions cut 1 base from V and 2 bases from J, with 11 bases between. The CDR3 loop spans 15 amino acids. The CDR3 sequence: CASSLMGTATDTQYF. The CDR3 DNA is TGCGCCAGCAGCTTGATGGGTACAGCCACAGATACGCAGTATTTT.

Written as DNA, the CDR3 is TGTGCCAGCCAGGGCCAGATGGGGAGCAATCAGCCCCAGCATTTT. It codes for CASQGQMGSNQPQHF. The chain combines TRBV6-5 with TRBJ1-5; a weak D match, TRBD1 (5 bases). Germline V gene data show CDR1 as MNHEY and CDR2 as SVGAGI. This CDR3 is built from 15 residues. Between the trimmed V and J ends, which lost 8 bases and 1 base, there was a span of 15 bases.

The V gene is TRBV29-1, the J gene TRBJ1-2; 11 bases line up with TRBD1. The CDR3 spans 13 residues. Per the germline V gene, CDR1 is SQVTM and CDR2 is ANQGSEA. In DNA, the CDR3 is TGCGCCGAACGGGAATGGACAGGGGGCATCTACACCTTC. Translation: CAEREWTGGIYTF.

V gene TRBV28 combines with J gene TRBJ1-5; perhaps TRBD1 as D (5 bases). Trimming took off 4 bases at V and 2 bases at J, with 12 bases between the two ends. The germline V gene has CDR1 MDHEN and CDR2 SYDVKM. This CDR3 contains 15 residues. CDR3 bases: TGTGCCAGCAGTTCGCTCGACAGACGCAATCAGCCCCAGCATTTT. It specifies CASSSLDRRNQPQHF.

The CDR3 DNA is TGTGCCAGCAGCCGTCAGGGGGTCGACGAGCAGTACTTC. Translated, it gives CASSRQGVDEQYF. This chain uses TRBV7-8 with TRBJ2-7, with 7 bases matching TRBD1. The length of the CDR3 is 13 residues. The V and J ends lost 5 bases and 5 bases, in that order; junction bases with no gene match: 6. Germline CDR1 SGHVS, CDR2 FQNEAQ.